This TCR beta chain appears in the sequencing data of a study of Ad26.COV2.S vaccination and SARS-CoV-2 variants. The wider study: A COV1001 Ad26.COV2.S trial-arm participant provided the sample. Study-level points and caveats: Spike-specific TCR breadth ran higher among vaccine recipients than placebo recipients. TCR breadth and depth analyses may have underestimated total T cell responses.

Of note for this clone: Its antigen is unknown.

Sequencing was performed with immunoSEQ multiplex PCR; in TCRdb, only in-frame clones are kept and a portion is missing. The data contain about 480,000 clones, around 88% of them singletons. The germline CDR1 and CDR2 sequences are SNHLY and FYNNEI. The CDR3 spans 13 residues. V was trimmed by 4 bases and J by 5 bases, leaving 11 bases between them. Treatment defined: 19 received Ad26.COV2.S at low or high dose, single or two shots; roughly 5 received placebo; per-sample allocation not given. Following the first vaccine or placebo injection, samples were taken on day 63. As its vector, the vaccine had Ad26, which expressed Wuhan-strain SARS-CoV-2 spike.

The source of this sequence is a person aged 18-60 years who received the Ad26.COV2.S COVID-19 vaccine or a placebo. The source was peripheral blood, collected in a trial of Ad26.COV2.S vaccine versus placebo. The chain couples TRBV2 to TRBJ1-1; D remains ambiguous. The chain's CDR3 is CASSALSGTEAFF. Written as DNA, the CDR3 is TGTGCCAGCAGTGCCCTCTCCGGGACTGAAGCTTTCTTT.